The 8 T cell receptor beta chains listed next were all sequenced from one sample in a study of cytomegalovirus exposure and HLA in healthy donors. The PCR had 60 Vbeta and 13 Jbeta primers. Some clones are missing from TCRdb's copy, which holds only in-frame ones; the method was immunoSEQ multiplex PCR. This sample's table reports 70,000 to 80,000 clones. Source material: PBMCs. These receptors were obtained from a man aged 35 to 55 in good health and CMV-seronegative.

The V gene is TRBV6-5, the J gene TRBJ2-1; D unresolved. V shed 7 bases and J shed 2 bases, with 12 bases lying between them. Germline CDR1 reads MNHEY; CDR2 reads SVGAGI. CDR3 length: 14 residues. CDR3 DNA: TGTGCCAGCATAAACAGCTTAGCCTACAATGAGCAGTTCTTC. It yields the protein CASINSLAYNEQFF.

The V and J genes are TRBV7-3 and TRBJ2-1; TRBD2 might be the D (5 bases). Trimming left V 4 bases short and J 4 bases short, with 11 bases between. In germline, CDR1 is SGHTA, CDR2 FQGTGA. The CDR3 consists of 14 residues. In DNA form, the CDR3 reads TGTGCCAGCAGCTCCCAACTAGGGTACAATGAGCAGTTCTTC. It specifies CASSSQLGYNEQFF.

The V call is TRBV25-1, the J call TRBJ1-6, with D possibly being TRBD1 (5 bases). The CDR3 totals 16 residues. Germline CDR1 MGHDK, CDR2 SYGVNS. With 1 base removed from V and 7 bases from J, the gap between germline ends came to 14 bases. The CDR3: CASSESAGYWNSPLHF. CDR3 DNA sequence: TGTGCCAGCAGTGAATCGGCAGGGTATTGGAATTCACCCCTCCACTTT.

The chain links TRBV5-1 to TRBJ2-4; D is perhaps TRBD2 (5 bases). V lost 0 bases, J lost 5 bases, and 12 bases lay in between. Germline V gene lookup returns CDR1 SGHRS and CDR2 YFSETQ. The length of the CDR3 is 15 residues. The CDR3 DNA sequence: TGCGCCAGCAGCTTGGAAGTGGGAGCACAAAACATTCAGTACTTC. This gives the protein CASSLEVGAQNIQYF.

The chain links TRBV11-2 to TRBJ1-2; D call uncertain. This CDR3 spans 15 amino acids. V shed 0 bases and J shed 0 bases, with 8 bases lying between them. Germline assignment: CDR1 SGHAT and CDR2 FQNNGV. CDR3 bases: TGTGCCAGCAGCTTAGAGACTCGAGCTAACTATGGCTACACCTTC. Its protein product is CASSLETRANYGYTF.

The chain carries TRBV10-3 and TRBJ2-7, with 7 bases aligning to TRBD1. V dropped 6 bases and J dropped 0; count of bases not matched to a gene: 11. CDR3 length: 16 residues. CDR1 and CDR2 from the germline V gene are ENHRY and SYGVKD. This chain's CDR3 is CAIRRDSRTSSYEQYF. CDR3 DNA: TGTGCCATCAGGAGGGACAGCAGAACTAGCTCCTACGAGCAGTACTTC.

The V gene is TRBV5-6, the J gene TRBJ1-1; TRBD1 matches at 8 bases. The CDR3 contains 16 residues. V lost 4 bases and J lost 6; bases outside the gene matches: 14. The germline V gene encodes CDR1 SGHDT and CDR2 YYEEEE. CDR3 protein: CASSLGMRQGSPEAFF. CDR3 bases: TGTGCCAGCAGCCTGGGGATGAGACAGGGGTCCCCTGAAGCTTTCTTT.

The rearrangement uses TRBV10-2 and TRBJ1-1, with 9 bases matching TRBD1. This CDR3 has 14 amino acids. Germline assignment: CDR1 WSHSY and CDR2 SAAADI. Trimming cost V 2 bases and J 11 bases; bases outside gene matches: 9. The CDR3 loop is CASSERTGVYEAFF. CDR3 in DNA: TGCGCCAGCAGTGAGAGGACAGGGGTTTATGAGGCTTTCTTT.